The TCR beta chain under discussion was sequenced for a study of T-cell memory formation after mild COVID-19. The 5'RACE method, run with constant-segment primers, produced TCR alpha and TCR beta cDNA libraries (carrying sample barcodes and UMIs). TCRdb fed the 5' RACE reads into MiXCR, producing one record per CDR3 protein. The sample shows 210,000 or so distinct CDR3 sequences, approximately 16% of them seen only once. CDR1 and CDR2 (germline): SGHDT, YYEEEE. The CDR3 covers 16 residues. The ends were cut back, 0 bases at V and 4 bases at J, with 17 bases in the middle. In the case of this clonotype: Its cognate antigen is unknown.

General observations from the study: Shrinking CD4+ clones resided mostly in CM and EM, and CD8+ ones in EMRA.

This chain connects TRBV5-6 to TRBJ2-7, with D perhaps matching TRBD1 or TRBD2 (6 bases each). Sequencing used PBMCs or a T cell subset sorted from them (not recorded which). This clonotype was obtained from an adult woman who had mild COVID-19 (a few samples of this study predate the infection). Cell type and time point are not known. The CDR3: CASSLAGWGARYEQYF. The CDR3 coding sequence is TGTGCCAGCAGCTTGGCCGGCTGGGGGGCTCGGTACGAGCAGTACTTC.